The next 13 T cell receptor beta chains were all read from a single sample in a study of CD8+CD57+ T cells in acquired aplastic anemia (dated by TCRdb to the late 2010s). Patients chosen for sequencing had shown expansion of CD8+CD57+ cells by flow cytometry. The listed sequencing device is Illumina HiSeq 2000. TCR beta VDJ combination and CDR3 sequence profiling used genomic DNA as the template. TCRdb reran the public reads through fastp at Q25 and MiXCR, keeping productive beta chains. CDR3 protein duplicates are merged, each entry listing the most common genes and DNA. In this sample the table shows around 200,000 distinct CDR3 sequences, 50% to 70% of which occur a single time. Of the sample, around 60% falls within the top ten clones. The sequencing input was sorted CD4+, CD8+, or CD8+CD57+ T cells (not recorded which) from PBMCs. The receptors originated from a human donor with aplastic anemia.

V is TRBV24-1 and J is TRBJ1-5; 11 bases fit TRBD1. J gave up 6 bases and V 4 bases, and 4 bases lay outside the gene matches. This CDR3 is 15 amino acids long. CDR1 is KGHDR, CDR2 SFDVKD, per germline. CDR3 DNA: TGTGCCACCAGTGAGTCAGGGACAGGGGGTCAGCCCCAGCATTTT. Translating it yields CATSESGTGGQPQHF.

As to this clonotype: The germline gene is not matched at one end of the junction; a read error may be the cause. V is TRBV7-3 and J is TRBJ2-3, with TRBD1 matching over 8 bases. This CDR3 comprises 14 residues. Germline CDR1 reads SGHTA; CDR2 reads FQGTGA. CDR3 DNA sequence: TGTGCCAGCAGTTTTCAGGGGGCGGGTGATACGCGGTATTTT. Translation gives CASSFQGAGDTRYF.

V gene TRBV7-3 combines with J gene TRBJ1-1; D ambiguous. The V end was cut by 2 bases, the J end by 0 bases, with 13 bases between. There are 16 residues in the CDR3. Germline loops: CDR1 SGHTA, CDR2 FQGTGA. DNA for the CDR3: TGTGCCAGCAGCTTATTCGGCGGAGACTTGAACACTGAAGCTTTCTTT. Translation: CASSLFGGDLNTEAFF.

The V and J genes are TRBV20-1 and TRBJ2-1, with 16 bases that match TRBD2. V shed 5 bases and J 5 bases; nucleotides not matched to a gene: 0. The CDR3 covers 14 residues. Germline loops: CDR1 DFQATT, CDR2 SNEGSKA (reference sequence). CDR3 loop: CSAGTSGGDNEQFF. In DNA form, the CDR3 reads TGCAGTGCTGGGACTAGCGGGGGGGACAATGAGCAGTTCTTC.

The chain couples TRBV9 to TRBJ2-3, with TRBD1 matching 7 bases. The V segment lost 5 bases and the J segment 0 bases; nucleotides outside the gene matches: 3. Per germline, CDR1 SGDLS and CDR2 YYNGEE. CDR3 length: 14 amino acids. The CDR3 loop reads CASRGTESTDTQYF. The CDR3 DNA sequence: TGTGCCAGCAGGGGGACAGAGAGCACAGATACGCAGTATTTT.

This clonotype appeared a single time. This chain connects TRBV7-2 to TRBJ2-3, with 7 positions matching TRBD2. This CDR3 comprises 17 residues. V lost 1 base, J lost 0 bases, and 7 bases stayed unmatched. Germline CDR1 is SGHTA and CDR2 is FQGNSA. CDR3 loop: CASSLVPSGPSTDTQYF. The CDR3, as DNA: TGTGCCAGCAGCTTAGTACCTAGCGGTCCAAGCACAGATACGCAGTATTTT.

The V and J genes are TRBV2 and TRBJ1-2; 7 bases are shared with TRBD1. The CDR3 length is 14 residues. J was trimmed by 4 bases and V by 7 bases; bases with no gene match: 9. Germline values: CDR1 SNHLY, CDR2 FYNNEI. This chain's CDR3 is CASNPKGARYGYTF. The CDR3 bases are TGTGCCAGCAACCCAAAGGGGGCCCGCTATGGCTACACCTTC.

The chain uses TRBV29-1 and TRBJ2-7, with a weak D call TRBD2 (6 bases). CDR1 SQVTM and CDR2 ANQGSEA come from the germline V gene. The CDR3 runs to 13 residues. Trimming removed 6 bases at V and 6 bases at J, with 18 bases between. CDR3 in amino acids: CSVAQVAVAEQYF. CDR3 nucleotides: TGCAGCGTGGCCCAGGTAGCGGTCGCCGAGCAGTACTTC.

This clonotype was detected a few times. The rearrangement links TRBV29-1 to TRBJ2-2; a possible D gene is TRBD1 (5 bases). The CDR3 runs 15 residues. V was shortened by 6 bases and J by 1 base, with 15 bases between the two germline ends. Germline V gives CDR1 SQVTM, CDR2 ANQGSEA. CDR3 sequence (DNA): TGCAGCGTACACGCAGGGCTAATGAACACCGGGGAGCTGTTTTTT. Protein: CSVHAGLMNTGELFF.

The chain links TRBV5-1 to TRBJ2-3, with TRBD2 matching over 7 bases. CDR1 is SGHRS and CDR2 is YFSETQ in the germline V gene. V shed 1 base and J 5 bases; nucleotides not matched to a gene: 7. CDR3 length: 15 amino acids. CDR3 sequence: CASSLRGLNKDTQYF. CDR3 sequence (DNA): TGCGCCAGCAGCTTGAGGGGACTAAATAAAGATACGCAGTATTTT.

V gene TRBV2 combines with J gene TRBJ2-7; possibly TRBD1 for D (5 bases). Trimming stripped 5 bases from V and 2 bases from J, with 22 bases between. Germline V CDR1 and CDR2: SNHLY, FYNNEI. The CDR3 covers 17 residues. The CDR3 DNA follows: TGTGCCAGCAGTTCGATGCCTTTGGGGCTACAGACCTACGAGCAGTACTTC. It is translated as CASSSMPLGLQTYEQYF.

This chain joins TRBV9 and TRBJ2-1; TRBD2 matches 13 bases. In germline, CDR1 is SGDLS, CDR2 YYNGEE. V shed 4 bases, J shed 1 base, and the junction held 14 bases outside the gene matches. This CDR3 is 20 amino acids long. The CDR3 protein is CASSPRLAGGPERSYNEQFF. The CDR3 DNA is TGTGCCAGCAGCCCAAGACTAGCGGGGGGCCCTGAGCGGTCCTACAATGAGCAGTTCTTC.

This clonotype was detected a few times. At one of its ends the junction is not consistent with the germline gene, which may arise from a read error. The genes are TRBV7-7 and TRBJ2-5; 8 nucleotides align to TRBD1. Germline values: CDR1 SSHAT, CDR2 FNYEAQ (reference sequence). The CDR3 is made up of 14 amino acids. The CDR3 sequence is CASSPGQGRETQYF. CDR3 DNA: TGTGCTAGCAGCCCCGGACAGGGCCGAGAGACCCAGTACTTC.